The clone carrying this T cell receptor beta chain was found many times. Its target is unknown. A 5'RACE reaction primed in the constant segment made cDNA libraries of TCR alpha and TCR beta, and these carried sample barcodes and UMIs. TCRdb reanalysed the 5' RACE reads using MiXCR and keeps one entry per CDR3 protein. The table lists tens of thousands of distinct CDR3 sequences, about 7% of them singletons. These data come from a study of T-cell memory formation after mild COVID-19. The CDR3 extends over 16 amino acids. Trimming stripped 5 bases from V and 7 bases from J, with 23 bases between. Findings of the study overall: Some SARS-CoV-2-responding clones were already detected in memory before infection. Shrinking CD4+ clones resided mostly in CM and EM, and CD8+ ones in EMRA. There was a balanced CD4/CD8 profile in clones contracting day 15 to 85, and later expanders leaned CD4+.

The chain combines TRBV12-3 or TRBV12-4 with TRBJ1-1, with D possibly matching TRBD1 (6 bases). The material sequenced was PBMCs or a T cell subset sorted from them (not recorded which). The sequence was collected from a man younger than 35 who had mild COVID-19 (a few samples of this study predate the infection). Cell type and time point are not known. In nucleotides, the CDR3 is TGTGCCAGCAGTCTCAATACAGGGCCCCTAGGTGGTGAAGCTTTCTTT. This sequence encodes CASSLNTGPLGGEAFF.